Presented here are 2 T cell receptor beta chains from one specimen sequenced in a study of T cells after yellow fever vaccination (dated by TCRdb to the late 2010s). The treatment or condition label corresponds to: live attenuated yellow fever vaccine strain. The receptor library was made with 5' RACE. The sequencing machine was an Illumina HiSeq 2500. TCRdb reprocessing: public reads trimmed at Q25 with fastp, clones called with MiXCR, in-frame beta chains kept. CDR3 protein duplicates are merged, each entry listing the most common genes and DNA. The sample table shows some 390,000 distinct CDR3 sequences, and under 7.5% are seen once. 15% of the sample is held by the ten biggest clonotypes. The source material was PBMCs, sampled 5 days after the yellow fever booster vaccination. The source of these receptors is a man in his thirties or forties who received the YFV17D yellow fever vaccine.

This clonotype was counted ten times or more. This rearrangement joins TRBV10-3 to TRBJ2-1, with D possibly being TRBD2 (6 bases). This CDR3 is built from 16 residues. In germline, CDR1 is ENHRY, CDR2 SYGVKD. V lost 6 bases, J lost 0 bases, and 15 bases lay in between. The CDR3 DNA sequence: TGTGCCATCAGGTCGGAGGGGCGTCTCTCCTACAATGAGCAGTTCTTC. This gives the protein CAIRSEGRLSYNEQFF.

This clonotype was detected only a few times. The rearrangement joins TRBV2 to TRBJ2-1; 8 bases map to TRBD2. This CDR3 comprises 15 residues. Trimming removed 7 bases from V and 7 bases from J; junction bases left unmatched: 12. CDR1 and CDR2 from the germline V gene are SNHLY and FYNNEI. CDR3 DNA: TGTGCCAGCATATCCCTTTTAGCGGGGAAGAATGAGCAGTTCTTC. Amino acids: CASISLLAGKNEQFF.